These 5 T cell receptor beta chains were sequenced from one sample in a study of human T cells and chemical hapten exposure. Someone pulled total RNA out of unfractionated whole blood. Individual cDNA molecules each carried unique molecular identifiers attached by the library. TCRdb processed the reads anew with MiXCR; each CDR3 protein has one entry. Altogether about 120,000 distinct CDR3 sequences are present, more than 8.5% being singletons, with the ten largest covering roughly 1.3%. The sequencing sample was made of whole blood. Receptor source: a human donor in good health. Some clones in this sample may be carry-over from other donors' samples.

This clonotype was seen ten or more times. This chain connects TRBV12-3 or TRBV12-4 to TRBJ1-4, with D perhaps matching TRBD1 (6 bases). Trimming stripped 0 bases from V and 8 bases from J, with 16 bases between. The CDR3 consists of 16 residues. The CDR3 protein is CASSLAGAGPYEKLFF. The CDR3 bases are TGTGCCAGCAGTTTAGCGGGGGCAGGCCCATACGAAAAACTGTTTTTT.

This chain links TRBV20-1 with TRBJ2-5; 11 bases line up with TRBD2. Germline assignment: CDR1 DFQATT and CDR2 SNEGSKA (reference sequence). The ends lost 6 bases at V and 1 base at J; junction bases unmatched: 10. The CDR3 loop spans 16 amino acids. The DNA of the CDR3 is TGCAGTGCAAATGGCGGGACTAGCGGCCCCCAAGAGACCCAGTACTTC. As protein: CSANGGTSGPQETQYF.

The rearrangement links TRBV4-1 to TRBJ2-1; D is possibly TRBD2 (6 bases). V was trimmed by 0 bases and J by 4 bases, leaving 13 bases between them. The germline V gene has CDR1 MGHRA and CDR2 YSYEKL. The CDR3 consists of 16 residues. In nucleotides, the CDR3 is TGCGCCAGCAGCCAAGAGAGGGCTAGCGAATACAATGAGCAGTTCTTC. The encoded protein is CASSQERASEYNEQFF.

This clonotype was found many times. The CDR3: CATTVSFTEAFF. DNA for the CDR3: TGTGCCACCACTGTTTCGTTCACTGAAGCTTTCTTT. This chain links TRBV7-9 with TRBJ1-1; D gene ambiguous. The germline CDR1 and CDR2 sequences are SEHNR and FQNEAQ (reference sequence). This CDR3 region has 12 residues. V shed 10 bases and J shed 4 bases, with 13 bases lying between them. Supplemented by reference TRBV7-9 and TRBJ1-1, the full variable domain reads DTGVSQNPRHKITKRGQNVTFRCDPISEHNRLYWYRQTLGQGPEFLTYFQNEAQLEKSRLLSDRFSAERPKGSFSTLEIQRTEQGDSAMYLCATTVSFTEAFFGQGTRLTVV.

This clonotype has ten or more counts. V usage is TRBV24-1 and J usage is TRBJ1-6; 8 positions agree with TRBD1. Germline-derived CDR1 and CDR2 are KGHDR and SFDVKD. With V trimmed by 5 bases and J by 10 bases, 9 bases remained unmatched. This CDR3 is 15 amino acids long. The CDR3: CATSVPDRAGSPLHF. Here the CDR3 DNA reads TGTGCCACCAGTGTCCCGGACAGGGCAGGCTCACCCCTCCACTTT.